Shown below are 8 T cell receptor beta chains from a single sample sequenced in a study of blood T cell repertoires in COVID-19. Sequencing was performed with immunoSEQ multiplex PCR; in TCRdb, only in-frame clones are kept and a portion is missing. The table has 40,000 or so clones, around nine tenths seen once; the top ten hold about 9.8%. The sample was peripheral blood. The receptors here all came from a human donor in a cohort sampled during active COVID-19.

This clone was counted a single time. V gene TRBV15 combines with J gene TRBJ1-5; the D is unclear. Germline CDR1 and CDR2: LNHNV and YYDKDF (reference sequence). The CDR3 totals 17 residues. Deletions cut 0 bases from V and 4 bases from J, with 16 bases between. DNA of the CDR3: TGTGCCACCAGCAGAGATCTAATAACGGTAGAAAATCAGCCCCAGCATTTT. Translated: CATSRDLITVENQPQHF.

For the CDR3, the DNA is TGTGCCAGCAACCCGACAGCAAACTATGGCTACACCTTC. Protein: CASNPTANYGYTF. V gene TRBV6-2 or TRBV6-3 combines with J gene TRBJ1-2; D may be TRBD1 (5 bases). Trimming removed 7 bases from V and 2 bases from J, with 11 bases in between. The germline gives CDR1 MNHEY, CDR2 SVGEGT. CDR3 length: 13 residues.

This clone was picked up one time. This chain links TRBV5-1 with TRBJ1-2, with D perhaps matching TRBD1 (5 bases). The CDR3 runs to 13 residues. Germline CDR1 SGHRS, CDR2 YFSETQ. V lost 2 bases to trimming and J lost 7 bases, with 12 bases between them. DNA of the CDR3: TGCGCCAGCAGCTTTCGGGGGGAGAGTGGCTACACCTTC. Translating it yields CASSFRGESGYTF.

The gene calls are TRBV29-1 and TRBJ2-5, with 9 bases that match TRBD2. This CDR3 contains 14 residues. V lost 5 bases to trimming and J lost 0 bases; unmatched junction nucleotides: 4. Germline CDR1 is SQVTM and CDR2 is ANQGSEA. CDR3 bases: TGCAGCGTTAAACTAGCGGGTAACCAAGAGACCCAGTACTTC. Protein sequence: CSVKLAGNQETQYF.

This clone was picked up one time. The V call is TRBV11-2, the J call TRBJ1-3, with D tentatively TRBD1 (6 bases). The CDR3 consists of 15 residues. Germline V gene data show CDR1 as SGHAT and CDR2 as FQNNGV. The ends were cut back, 5 bases at V and 4 bases at J, with 15 bases in the middle. The CDR3 region has the DNA TGTGCCAGCAGCCGAACCGGGACATTAGGAAACACCATATATTTT. Translating gives CASSRTGTLGNTIYF. Looking up the rest from reference TRBV11-2 and TRBJ1-3 gives the full variable domain: EAGVAQSPRYKIIEKRQSVAFWCNPISGHATLYWYQQILGQGPKLLIQFQNNGVVDDSQLPKDRFSAERLKGVDSTLKIQPAKLEDSAVYLCASSRTGTLGNTIYFGEGSWLTVV.

The chain is built from TRBV3-1 (or the pseudogene TRBV3-2) and TRBJ2-7; 8 positions agree with TRBD2. The CDR3 contains 14 residues. Germline V gene lookup returns CDR1 LGHDT and CDR2 YNNKEL (reference sequence). J was trimmed by 2 bases and V by 4 bases; bases with no gene match: 4. CDR3 protein: CASSPGGETYEQYF. DNA for the CDR3: TGTGCCAGCAGCCCCGGGGGGGAGACCTACGAGCAGTACTTC.

The J gene is TRBJ1-4, the V gene TRBV28, with D maybe TRBD1 (6 bases). CDR1 is MDHEN and CDR2 is SYDVKM in the germline V gene. The CDR3 has 14 residues. Trimming removed 9 bases from V and 9 bases from J, with 20 bases in between. This CDR3 reads CASRPGQRTQKLFF. In nucleotides, the CDR3 is TGTGCCAGTAGACCGGGACAAAGGACCCAAAAACTGTTTTTT.

V is TRBV11-2 and J is TRBJ1-6, with D perhaps TRBD1 (6 bases). Germline V lookup: CDR1 SGHAT, CDR2 FQNNGV. The V and J ends lost 5 bases and 4 bases respectively, with 12 bases between them. CDR3 length equals 15 residues. This chain's CDR3 is CASSVDGQYNSPLHF. CDR3 DNA sequence: TGTGCCAGCAGCGTGGATGGACAGTATAATTCACCCCTCCACTTT.